This T cell receptor (beta chain) derives from a study of blood T cell repertoires in COVID-19. Study-wide background: COVID-19 samples, acute and convalescent, were from the United States, Italy and Spain. Nucleic acid was either cDNA or gDNA, and it came from T cells, B-cell-depleted T cells, or PBMCs.

Participant ages covered roughly 18 to 89 years across around 25 US areas. In the original workflow: Reference gene primer amplification yielded estimated nucleated cell counts. Measured with immunoSEQ multiplex PCR; TCRdb has only the in-frame clones, and not every one. The DNA gave D and trimming, while V, J and clone size come from that table. This repertoire shows hundreds of thousands of clones, about 80% found once; its top ten account for about 4%. V was trimmed by 2 bases and J by 7 bases, leaving 10 bases between them. CDR1 and CDR2 (germline): SGHDT, YYEEEE. The CDR3 contains 13 residues. This clone was seen only once.

Material for sequencing was PBMCs or T cells enriched from blood (not recorded which). This receptor was obtained from a man aged 30-40 years with acute COVID-19. The V call is TRBV5-6, the J call TRBJ1-5; D is possibly TRBD1 (6 bases). This CDR3 is CASSFDRSQPQHF. The CDR3 region has the DNA TGTGCCAGCAGCTTCGACAGGTCCCAGCCCCAGCATTTT. The variable domain in full, with the rest retrieved from reference TRBV5-6 and TRBJ1-5, is DAGVTQSPTHLIKTRGQQVTLRCSPKSGHDTVSWYQQALGQGPQFIFQYYEEEERQRGNFPDRFSGHQFPNYSSELNVNALLLGDSALYLCASSFDRSQPQHFGDGTRLSIL.